The sequence of this TCR beta chain was determined in a study of identical twins. V dropped 0 bases and J dropped 3 bases, with 11 bases sitting between them. The germline V gene has CDR1 LGHNA and CDR2 YSLEER. CDR3 length equals 15 residues. TCRdb used MiXCR to reprocess the 5' RACE reads, holding one entry per CDR3 protein. The table has some 270,000 distinct CDR3 sequences, about 9% seen once. To note about this clonotype: What it recognizes is unknown.

General study points: Memory repertoires lacked the insertion deficit that abundant cord blood beta clonotypes showed. The authors drew conclusions from cross-sectional statistical analysis rather than following the same donors.

The same sample was also studied in work on yellow fever vaccine responses in identical twins. That paper adds: Twins reportedly showed a vaccine T cell response that seemed partly convergent and partly personalized.

This clonotype was sampled from a woman between 18 and 30 years old in good health. The sequenced material came from CD8+ T cells sorted from blood. V and J are TRBV4-3 and TRBJ2-5, with D tentatively TRBD1 or TRBD2 (5 bases each). This chain's CDR3 is CASSQDFRGEETQYF. The DNA of the CDR3 is TGCGCCAGCAGCCAAGATTTTCGAGGGGAAGAGACCCAGTACTTC.